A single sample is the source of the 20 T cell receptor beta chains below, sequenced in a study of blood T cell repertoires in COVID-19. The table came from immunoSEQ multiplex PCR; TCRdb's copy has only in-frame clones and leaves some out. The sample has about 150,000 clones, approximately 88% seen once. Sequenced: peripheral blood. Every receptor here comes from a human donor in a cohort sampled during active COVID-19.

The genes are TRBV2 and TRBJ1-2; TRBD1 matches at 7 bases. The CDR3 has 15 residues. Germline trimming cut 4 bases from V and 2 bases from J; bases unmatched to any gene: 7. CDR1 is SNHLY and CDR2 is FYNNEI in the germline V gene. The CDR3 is CASSVGTAPNYGYTF. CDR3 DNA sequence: TGTGCCAGCAGTGTAGGGACAGCTCCCAACTATGGCTACACCTTC.

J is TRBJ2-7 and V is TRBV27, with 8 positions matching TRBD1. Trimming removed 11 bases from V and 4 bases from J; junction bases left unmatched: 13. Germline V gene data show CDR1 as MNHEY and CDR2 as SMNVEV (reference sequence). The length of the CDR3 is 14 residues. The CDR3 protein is CARLPDRGDYEQYF. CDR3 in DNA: TGTGCCCGCCTTCCCGACAGGGGAGATTACGAGCAGTACTTC.

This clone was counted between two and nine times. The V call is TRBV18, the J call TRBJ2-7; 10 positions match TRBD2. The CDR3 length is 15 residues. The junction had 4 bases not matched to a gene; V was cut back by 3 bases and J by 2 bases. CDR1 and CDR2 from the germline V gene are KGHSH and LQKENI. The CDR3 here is CASSPPSGRPYEQYF. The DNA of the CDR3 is TGTGCCAGCTCACCTCCTAGCGGGAGACCCTACGAGCAGTACTTC.

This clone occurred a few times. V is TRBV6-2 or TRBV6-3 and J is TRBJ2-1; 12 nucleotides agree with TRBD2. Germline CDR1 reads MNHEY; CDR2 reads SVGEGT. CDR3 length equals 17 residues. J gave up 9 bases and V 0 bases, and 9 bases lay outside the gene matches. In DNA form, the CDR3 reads TGTGCCAGCAGTTACTCTAGGGCTAGCGGGAGGGCCAGTGAGCAGTTCTTC. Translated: CASSYSRASGRASEQFF.

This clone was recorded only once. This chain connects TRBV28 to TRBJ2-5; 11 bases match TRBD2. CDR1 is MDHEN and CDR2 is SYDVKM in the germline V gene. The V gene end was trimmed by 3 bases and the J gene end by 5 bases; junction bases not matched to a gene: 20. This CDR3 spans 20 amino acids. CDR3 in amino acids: CASSFPPFGAVAGGAETQYF. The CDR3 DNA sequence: TGTGCCAGCAGTTTTCCCCCTTTCGGAGCCGTAGCGGGGGGGGCGGAGACCCAGTACTTC.

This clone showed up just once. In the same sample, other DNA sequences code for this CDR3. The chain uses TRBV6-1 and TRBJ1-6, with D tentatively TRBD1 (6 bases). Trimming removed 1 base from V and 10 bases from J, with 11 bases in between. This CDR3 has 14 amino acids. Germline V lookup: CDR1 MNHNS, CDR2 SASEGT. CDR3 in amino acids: CASSEGAGESPLHF. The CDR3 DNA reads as TGTGCCAGCAGTGAAGGCGCAGGGGAGTCACCCCTCCACTTT.

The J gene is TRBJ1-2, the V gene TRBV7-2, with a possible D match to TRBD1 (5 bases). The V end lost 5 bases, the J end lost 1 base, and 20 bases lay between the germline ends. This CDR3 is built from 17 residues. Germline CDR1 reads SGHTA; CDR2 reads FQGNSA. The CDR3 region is CASSPGPSGGINYGYTF. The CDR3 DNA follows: TGTGCCAGCAGCCCGGGACCCTCGGGCGGGATTAACTATGGCTACACCTTC.

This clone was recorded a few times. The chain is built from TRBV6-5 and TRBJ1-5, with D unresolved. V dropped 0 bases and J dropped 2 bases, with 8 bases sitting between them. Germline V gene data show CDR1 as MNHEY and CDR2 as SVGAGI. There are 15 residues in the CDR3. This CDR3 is CASSYSASGNQPQHF. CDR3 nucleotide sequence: TGTGCCAGCAGTTACTCAGCCTCGGGCAATCAGCCCCAGCATTTT.

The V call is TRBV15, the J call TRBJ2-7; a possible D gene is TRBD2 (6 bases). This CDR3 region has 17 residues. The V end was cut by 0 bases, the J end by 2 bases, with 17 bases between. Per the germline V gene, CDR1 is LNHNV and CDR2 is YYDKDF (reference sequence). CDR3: CATSREAGTGDPYEQYF. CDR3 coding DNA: TGTGCCACCAGCAGAGAAGCCGGAACGGGGGATCCCTACGAGCAGTACTTC.

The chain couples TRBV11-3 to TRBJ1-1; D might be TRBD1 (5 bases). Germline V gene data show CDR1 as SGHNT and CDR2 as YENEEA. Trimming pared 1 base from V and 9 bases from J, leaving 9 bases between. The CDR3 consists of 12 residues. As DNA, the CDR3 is TGTGCCAGCAGCTTAGCGGGGGGAAAAGCTTTCTTT. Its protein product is CASSLAGGKAFF.

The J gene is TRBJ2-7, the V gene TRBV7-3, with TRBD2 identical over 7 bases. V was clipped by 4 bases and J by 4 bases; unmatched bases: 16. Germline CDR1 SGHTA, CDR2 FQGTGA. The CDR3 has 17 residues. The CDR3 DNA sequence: TGTGCCAGCAGCTCCGACGTTCTAGCGGTGCGGGGGTACGAGCAGTACTTC. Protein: CASSSDVLAVRGYEQYF.

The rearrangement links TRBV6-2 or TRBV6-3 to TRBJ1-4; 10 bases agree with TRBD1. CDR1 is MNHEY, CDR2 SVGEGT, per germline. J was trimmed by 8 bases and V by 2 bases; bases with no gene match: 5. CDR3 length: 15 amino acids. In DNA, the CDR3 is TGTGCCAGCAGTTACCGGGGACAGGGGAGCGAAAAACTGTTTTTT. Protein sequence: CASSYRGQGSEKLFF.

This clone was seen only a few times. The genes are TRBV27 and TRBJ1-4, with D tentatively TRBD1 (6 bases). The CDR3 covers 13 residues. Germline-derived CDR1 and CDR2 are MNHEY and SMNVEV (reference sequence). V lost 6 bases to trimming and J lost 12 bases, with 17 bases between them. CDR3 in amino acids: CASSRGGPSELFF. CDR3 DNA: TGTGCCAGCAGCCGAGGGGGTCCGTCGGAACTGTTTTTT.

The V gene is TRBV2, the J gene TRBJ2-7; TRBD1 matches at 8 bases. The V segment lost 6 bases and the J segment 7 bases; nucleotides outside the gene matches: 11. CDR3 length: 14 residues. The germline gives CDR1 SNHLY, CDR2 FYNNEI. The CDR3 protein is CASRLRTGTGEQYF. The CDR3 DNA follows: TGTGCCAGCAGACTCAGGACAGGGACAGGAGAGCAGTACTTC. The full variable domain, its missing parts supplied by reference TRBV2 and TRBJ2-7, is EPEVTQTPSHQVTQMGQEVILRCVPISNHLYFYWYRQILGQKVEFLVSFYNNEISEKSEIFDDQFSVERPDGSNFTLKIRSTKLEDSAMYFCASRLRTGTGEQYFGPGTRLTVT.

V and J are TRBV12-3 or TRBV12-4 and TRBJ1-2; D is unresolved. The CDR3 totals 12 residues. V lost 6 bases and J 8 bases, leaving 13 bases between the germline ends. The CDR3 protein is CASSSQRVGYTF. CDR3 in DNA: TGTGCCAGCAGCTCCCAACGGGTCGGCTACACCTTC.

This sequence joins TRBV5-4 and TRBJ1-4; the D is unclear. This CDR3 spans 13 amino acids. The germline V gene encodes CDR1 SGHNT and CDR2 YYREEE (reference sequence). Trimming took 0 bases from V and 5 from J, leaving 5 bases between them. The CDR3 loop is CASSLVPNEKLFF. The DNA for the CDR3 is TGTGCCAGCAGCTTGGTCCCAAATGAAAAACTGTTTTTT.

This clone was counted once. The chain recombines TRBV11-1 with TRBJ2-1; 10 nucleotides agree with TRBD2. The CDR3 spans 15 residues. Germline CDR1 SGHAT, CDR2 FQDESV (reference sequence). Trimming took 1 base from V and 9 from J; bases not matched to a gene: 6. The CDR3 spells CASSLDLAGDFEQFF. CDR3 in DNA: TGTGCCAGCAGCTTAGACCTAGCGGGAGACTTTGAGCAGTTCTTC.

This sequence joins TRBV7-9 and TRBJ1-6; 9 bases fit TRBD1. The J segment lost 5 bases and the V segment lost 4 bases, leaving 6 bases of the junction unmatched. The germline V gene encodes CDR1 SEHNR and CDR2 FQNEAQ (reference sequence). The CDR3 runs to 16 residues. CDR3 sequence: CASSSRTGEDNSPLHF. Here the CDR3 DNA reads TGTGCCAGCAGCTCTCGGACAGGGGAAGATAATTCACCCCTCCACTTT. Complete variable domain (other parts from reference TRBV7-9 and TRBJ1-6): DTGVSQNPRHKITKRGQNVTFRCDPISEHNRLYWYRQTLGQGPEFLTYFQNEAQLEKSRLLSDRFSAERPKGSFSTLEIQRTEQGDSAMYLCASSSRTGEDNSPLHFGNGTRLTVT.

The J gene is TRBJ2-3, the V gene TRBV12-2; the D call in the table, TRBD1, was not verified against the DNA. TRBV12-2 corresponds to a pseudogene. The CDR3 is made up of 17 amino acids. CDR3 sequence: CASRLGWDRGNPDTQYF. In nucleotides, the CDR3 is TGTGCAAGTCGCTTAGGTTGGGACAGGGGGAACCCAGATACGCAGTATTTT.

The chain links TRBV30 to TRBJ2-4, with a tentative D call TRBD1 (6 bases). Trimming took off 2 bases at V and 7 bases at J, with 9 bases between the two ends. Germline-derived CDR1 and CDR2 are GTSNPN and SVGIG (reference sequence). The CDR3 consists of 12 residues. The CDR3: CAWSQQGNIQYF. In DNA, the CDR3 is TGTGCCTGGAGTCAGCAGGGGAACATTCAGTACTTC.